This T cell receptor (beta chain) was captured by sequencing in a study of cytomegalovirus exposure and HLA in healthy donors. General study findings and limits: Reportedly, HLA-A and HLA-B alleles of most subjects were accurately predicted from TCR beta. Trimming of TCR beta V- and J-genes showed a link, identified in a later analysis, to a missense DCLRE1C variant.

This PCR relied on a set of 60 Vbeta primers and 13 Jbeta primers. Libraries were prepared by immunoSEQ multiplex PCR; TCRdb keeps only in-frame clonotypes and omits some of them. This sample has 100,000 to 150,000 clones, with about 15% found just once. V gave up 2 bases and J gave up 1 base, with 10 bases separating them. This CDR3 has 15 residues. Germline CDR1 and CDR2: KGHSH and LQKENI. This clone has a handful of counts. Its antigen is unknown. Though probably carrying unrecorded immune exposures, donors were nominally healthy at sampling. The chain uses TRBV18 and TRBJ2-3, with D uncertain. The receptor's source is a female donor in good health and CMV-seropositive. The sample consisted of PBMCs. The CDR3 DNA sequence: TGTGCCAGCTCACCAATGGCCGTCGGCACAGATACGCAGTATTTT. Translated, it gives CASSPMAVGTDTQYF.